The 20 T cell receptor beta chains given below trace back to one sample, sequenced in a study of T cell changes during pregnancy in multiple sclerosis. The protocol was immunoSEQ multiplex PCR, while the TCRdb copy is restricted to in-frame clones and leaves out a portion. The sample holds about 75,000 clones, 80% to 90% seen once. This sample comprised peripheral blood, obtained in the first trimester of pregnancy. All receptors come from a female donor in good health, enrolled as a control in a pregnancy study.

The CDR3 reads CASRVTSGRPNEQFF. In DNA, the CDR3 is TGTGCCAGCAGGGTGACTAGCGGGAGGCCCAATGAGCAGTTCTTC. V and J are TRBV6-5 and TRBJ2-1; 13 positions agree with TRBD2. The CDR3 has 15 residues. The trim removed 6 bases at V and 6 bases at J, leaving 5 bases unmatched. Germline-derived CDR1 and CDR2 are MNHEY and SVGAGI.

The chain couples TRBV4-2 to TRBJ2-3; TRBD2 might be the D (5 bases). Germline CDR1 LGHNA, CDR2 YNFKEQ. Trimming cost V 6 bases and J 4 bases, with 17 bases left between them. CDR3 length equals 15 residues. CDR3 nucleotide sequence: TGTGCCAGCAGTATCTCCCCTAGCAGAGCAGATACGCAGTATTTT. Translation gives CASSISPSRADTQYF.

The chain employs TRBV19 and TRBJ1-1; 8 nucleotides match TRBD1. The CDR3 is 13 residues long. CDR1 and CDR2 from the germline V gene are LNHDA and SQIVND (reference sequence). V gave up 9 bases and J gave up 6 bases; unmatched junction bases: 9. The CDR3 sequence is CASFRTGYPEAFF. The DNA for the CDR3 is TGTGCCAGCTTTAGGACAGGGTATCCTGAAGCTTTCTTT.

This sequence joins TRBV19 and TRBJ1-5; possibly TRBD1 for D (6 bases). Germline-derived CDR1 and CDR2 are LNHDA and SQIVND (reference sequence). V gave up 10 bases and J gave up 3 bases, with 16 bases separating them. CDR3 length: 14 residues. The CDR3: CAISGPGHNQPQHF. CDR3 nucleotides: TGTGCCATTTCCGGGCCGGGACACAATCAGCCCCAGCATTTT. The variable domain in full, with the rest retrieved from reference TRBV19 and TRBJ1-5, is DGGITQSPKYLFRKEGQNVTLSCEQNLNHDAMYWYRQDPGQGLRLIYYSQIVNDFQKGDIAEGYSVSREKKESFPLTVTSAQKNPTAFYLCAISGPGHNQPQHFGDGTRLSIL.

CDR3 sequence: CASSPLDMTYNEQFF. CDR3 DNA sequence: TGTGCCAGCAGCCCACTAGACATGACCTACAATGAGCAGTTCTTC. The rearrangement joins TRBV7-9 to TRBJ2-1; possibly TRBD2 for D (5 bases). Trimming stripped 5 bases from V and 2 bases from J, with 13 bases between. The CDR3 is made up of 15 amino acids. CDR1 SEHNR and CDR2 FQNEAQ come from the germline V gene (reference sequence).

V and J are TRBV19 and TRBJ2-1, with a possible D match to TRBD2 (6 bases). This CDR3 contains 15 residues. V was shortened by 2 bases and J by 8 bases, with 16 bases between the two germline ends. Germline lookup yields CDR1 LNHDA and CDR2 SQIVND (reference sequence). The chain's CDR3 is CASSIKAGRRDEQFF. CDR3 in DNA: TGTGCCAGTAGTATAAAGGCGGGGCGCCGAGATGAGCAGTTCTTC.

The chain uses TRBV5-4 and TRBJ2-1, with D unresolved. V was shortened by 2 bases and J by 2 bases, with 14 bases between the two germline ends. CDR1 SGHNT and CDR2 YYREEE come from the germline V gene (reference sequence). The CDR3 loop spans 16 amino acids. CDR3 sequence: CASSFRQADTYNEQFF. For the CDR3, the DNA is TGTGCCAGCAGCTTCCGCCAGGCCGACACCTACAATGAGCAGTTCTTC.

The genes are TRBV13 and TRBJ1-2; D may be TRBD1 (6 bases). The CDR3 length is 16 residues. The germline V and J ends were trimmed by 1 base and 1 base, with 13 bases remaining between them. Germline CDR1 reads PRHDT; CDR2 reads FYEKMQ (reference sequence). In DNA form, the CDR3 reads TGTGCCAGCAGCTTAGCTGGACAGCTATTTAACTATGGCTACACCTTC. Residues: CASSLAGQLFNYGYTF.

The J gene is TRBJ2-3, the V gene TRBV6-4; 9 bases line up with TRBD2. CDR1 and CDR2 (germline): MRHNA, SNTAGT. J was trimmed by 10 bases and V by 11 bases; bases with no gene match: 4. The CDR3 length is 10 residues. CDR3 nucleotides: TGTGCCCGCGGGAGGGTCGCGCAGTATTTT. Protein product: CARGRVAQYF.

V gene TRBV5-6 combines with J gene TRBJ1-1; D not resolved. The ends were cut back, 0 bases at V and 3 bases at J, with 12 bases in the middle. This CDR3 region has 15 residues. From germline, CDR1 is SGHDT and CDR2 YYEEEE. The CDR3 loop reads CASSLVRGRDTEAFF. For the CDR3, the DNA is TGTGCCAGCAGCTTGGTTCGGGGTAGGGACACTGAAGCTTTCTTT.

The chain combines TRBV27 with TRBJ2-4, with TRBD1 matching 7 bases. J was trimmed by 7 bases and V by 2 bases; bases with no gene match: 8. Germline-derived CDR1 and CDR2 are MNHEY and SMNVEV (reference sequence). The CDR3 is 15 residues long. The CDR3 DNA is TGTGCCAGCAGTTTAGAAGGCAGGGGGTCGAACATTCAGTACTTC. Protein product: CASSLEGRGSNIQYF.

The chain uses TRBV7-6 and TRBJ2-5, with TRBD2 identical over 13 bases. The trim removed 4 bases at V and 5 bases at J, leaving 7 bases unmatched. This CDR3 region has 16 residues. Germline V gene lookup returns CDR1 SGHVS and CDR2 FNYEAQ. CDR3 sequence reads: CASSSGLAGTWETQYF. CDR3 DNA sequence: TGTGCCAGCAGCTCGGGACTAGCGGGAACTTGGGAGACCCAGTACTTC.

CDR3 in amino acids: CASSPSYTDTQYF. The CDR3 DNA follows: TGTGCCAGCAGTCCATCCTACACAGATACGCAGTATTTT. The chain links TRBV6-1 to TRBJ2-3; D gene ambiguous. This CDR3 is 13 amino acids long. Trimming left V 5 bases short and J 2 bases short, with 8 bases between. Germline V gene lookup returns CDR1 MNHNS and CDR2 SASEGT.

The rearrangement uses TRBV28 and TRBJ1-5, with D uncertain. The CDR3 has 13 amino acids. Germline lookup yields CDR1 MDHEN and CDR2 SYDVKM. Trimming took off 3 bases at V and 7 bases at J, with 10 bases between the two ends. The CDR3 is CASSLFPRQPQHF. CDR3 DNA: TGTGCCAGCAGTTTGTTCCCCCGGCAGCCCCAGCATTTT. The variable domain in full, with the rest retrieved from reference TRBV28 and TRBJ1-5, is DVKVTQSSRYLVKRTGEKVFLECVQDMDHENMFWYRQDPGLGLRLIYFSYDVKMKEKGDIPEGYSVSREKKERFSLILESASTNQTSMYLCASSLFPRQPQHFGDGTRLSIL.

J is TRBJ2-1 and V is TRBV2, with a tentative D call TRBD1 (6 bases). This CDR3 has 13 residues. With 6 bases removed from V and 10 bases from J, the gap between germline ends came to 16 bases. Per germline, CDR1 SNHLY and CDR2 FYNNEI. The CDR3 protein is CASRPRGGGEQFF. The CDR3, as DNA: TGTGCCAGCAGGCCCCGTGGGGGCGGCGAGCAGTTCTTC. Complete variable domain (other parts from reference TRBV2 and TRBJ2-1): EPEVTQTPSHQVTQMGQEVILRCVPISNHLYFYWYRQILGQKVEFLVSFYNNEISEKSEIFDDQFSVERPDGSNFTLKIRSTKLEDSAMYFCASRPRGGGEQFFGPGTRLTVL.

V gene TRBV2 combines with J gene TRBJ2-5; a possible D gene is TRBD1 (6 bases). The CDR3 is made up of 14 amino acids. Germline V lookup: CDR1 SNHLY, CDR2 FYNNEI. V dropped 5 bases and J dropped 2 bases, with 12 bases sitting between them. The CDR3 DNA sequence: TGTGCCAGCAGTAGCGGACAGCTACAAGAGACCCAGTACTTC. This sequence encodes CASSSGQLQETQYF.

The chain employs TRBV28 and TRBJ1-4; possibly TRBD1 for D (6 bases). The CDR3 covers 16 residues. Germline CDR1 and CDR2: MDHEN and SYDVKM. Trimming took off 1 base at V and 0 bases at J, with 9 bases between the two ends. CDR3 sequence (DNA): TGTGCCAGCAGTTTATTGGCAGGGGCAACTAATGAAAAACTGTTTTTT. Its translation: CASSLLAGATNEKLFF.

The V and J genes are TRBV18 and TRBJ1-1; possibly TRBD1 for D (5 bases). The CDR3 runs 14 residues. Trimming stripped 6 bases from V and 0 bases from J, with 11 bases between. Germline values: CDR1 KGHSH, CDR2 LQKENI. CDR3 amino acids: CASSQYRMNTEAFF. In DNA form, the CDR3 reads TGTGCCAGCTCGCAATACAGGATGAACACTGAAGCTTTCTTT.

In DNA form, the CDR3 reads TGTGCCTGGAGTGTTCAGGGAATCCGCTACACCTTC. Its translation is CAWSVQGIRYTF. V and J are TRBV30 and TRBJ1-2; weak D call: TRBD1 (5 bases). The V end lost 0 bases, the J end lost 9 bases, and 11 bases lay between the germline ends. CDR3 length equals 12 residues. Germline V gene lookup returns CDR1 GTSNPN and CDR2 SVGIG (reference sequence).

The chain recombines TRBV6-5 with TRBJ1-5; D unclear. This CDR3 has 14 residues. Trimming cost V 2 bases and J 9 bases, with 14 bases left between them. Germline V CDR1 and CDR2: MNHEY, SVGAGI. The DNA of the CDR3 is TGTGCCAGCAGTTACGCGGCGGAGATCAGGCCCCAGCATTTT. The encoded protein is CASSYAAEIRPQHF.